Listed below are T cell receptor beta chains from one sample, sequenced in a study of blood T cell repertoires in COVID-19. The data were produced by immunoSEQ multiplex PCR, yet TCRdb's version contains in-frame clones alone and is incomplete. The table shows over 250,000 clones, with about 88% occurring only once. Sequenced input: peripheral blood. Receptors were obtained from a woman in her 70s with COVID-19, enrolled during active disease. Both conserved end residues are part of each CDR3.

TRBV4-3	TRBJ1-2	CASSQEGEANYGYTF
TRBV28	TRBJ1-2	CASRSADRGYGYTF
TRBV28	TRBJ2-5	CASSSPSLAGGPETQYF
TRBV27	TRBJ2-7	CASSYGMGAPYEQYF
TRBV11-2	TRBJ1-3	CASSTTTDTLGNTIYF
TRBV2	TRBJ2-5	CASKVGTDQETQYF
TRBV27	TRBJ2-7	CASYPGTSSYEQYF
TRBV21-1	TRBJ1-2	CASSKEAWGQGADDGYTF
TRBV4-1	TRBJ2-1	CASSQDWSGGAYEQFF
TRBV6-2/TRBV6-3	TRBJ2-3	CASSGDVGLAGKDTQYF
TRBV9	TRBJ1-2	CASSPSGGIYGYTF
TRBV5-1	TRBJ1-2	CASSLEGVGYTF
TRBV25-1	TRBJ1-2	CASNTDRGRRYGYTF
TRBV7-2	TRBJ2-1	CASSLGFGGRSNEQFF
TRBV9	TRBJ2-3	CASSVVGGSTDTQYF
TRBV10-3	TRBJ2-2	CAISDASGAPTGELFF
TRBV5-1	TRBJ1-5	CASSLGAEGNQPQHF
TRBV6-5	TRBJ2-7	CASSYGNGGAYEQYF
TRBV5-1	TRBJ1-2	CASSFGDSNYGYTF
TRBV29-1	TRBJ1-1	CSVDRTGEAFF
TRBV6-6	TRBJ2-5	CASSYRAGGEETQYF
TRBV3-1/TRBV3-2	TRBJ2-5	CASSQDRRPGETQYF
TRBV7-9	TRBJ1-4	CASIATPGSLSEKLFF
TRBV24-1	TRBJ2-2	CATGRDKTGELFF
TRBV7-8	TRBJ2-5	CASSPRAGPETQYF
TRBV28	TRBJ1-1	CASSLPTGFAQNTEAFF
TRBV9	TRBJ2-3	CASSVWTGDLTDTQYF
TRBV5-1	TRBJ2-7	CASSRTTGGGEQYF
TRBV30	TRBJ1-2	CAWSVGGRYGYTF
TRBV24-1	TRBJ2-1	CATTGGPSSYNEQFF
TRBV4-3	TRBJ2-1	CASSQDLGGPYNEQFF
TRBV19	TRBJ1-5	CASSREYSNQPQHF
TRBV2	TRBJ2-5	CASSDRGRETQYF
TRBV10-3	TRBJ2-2	CAISNSISGQATGELFF
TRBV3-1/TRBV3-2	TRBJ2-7	CASSQTSGETYEQYF
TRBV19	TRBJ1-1	CASSIRSGTAGFF
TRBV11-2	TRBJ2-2	CASTKAGGAIDTGELFF